This passage covers 7 T cell receptor beta chains from one sample sequenced in a study of T cell responses to AZD1222 COVID-19 vaccine. The data were produced by immunoSEQ multiplex PCR, yet TCRdb's version contains in-frame clones alone and is incomplete. The repertoire holds roughly 130,000 clones, with 80% to 95% as singletons. Sequenced here: peripheral blood, sampled 28 days after the second AZD1222 dose. The receptors were gathered from an adult who received the AZD1222 COVID-19 vaccine.

The chain uses TRBV2 and TRBJ2-7; either TRBD1 or TRBD2 may supply D (6 bases each). There are 17 residues in the CDR3. Germline V CDR1 and CDR2: SNHLY, FYNNEI. V lost 0 bases and J lost 5, with 20 bases in between. CDR3 nucleotide sequence: TGTGCCAGCAGTGAAGCATGGGGGCTTGGGACTTTCAACGAGCAGTACTTC. It encodes CASSEAWGLGTFNEQYF.

V is TRBV4-2 and J is TRBJ2-7; D is uncertain. CDR3 size: 14 residues. V lost 0 bases, J lost 0 bases, and 6 bases lay in between. Germline CDR1 LGHNA, CDR2 YNFKEQ. The CDR3: CASSQETFSYEQYF. CDR3 nucleotide sequence: TGTGCCAGCAGCCAAGAGACCTTCTCCTACGAGCAGTACTTC.

The chain carries TRBV6-5 and TRBJ1-2, with 7 bases lining up with TRBD1. Germline CDR1 and CDR2: MNHEY and SVGAGI. This CDR3 is 13 amino acids long. J was trimmed by 8 bases and V by 5 bases; bases with no gene match: 8. CDR3 nucleotides: TGTGCCAGCAGTCAGACACAGGGGAGAGGCTACACCTTC. It specifies CASSQTQGRGYTF.

The chain links TRBV5-6 to TRBJ1-1, with a possible D match to TRBD1 (5 bases). The V end was cut by 4 bases, the J end by 4 bases, with 11 bases between. Germline V CDR1 and CDR2: SGHDT, YYEEEE. The CDR3 covers 13 residues. In DNA, the CDR3 is TGTGCCAGCAGCCCGGGGCCGAGCACTGAAGCTTTCTTT. This gives the protein CASSPGPSTEAFF.

This chain uses TRBV5-6 with TRBJ2-3; TRBD1 or TRBD2 may be the D gene (5 bases each). The CDR3 is 14 amino acids. Germline values: CDR1 SGHDT, CDR2 YYEEEE. Trimming shortened V by 3 bases and J by 0 bases, and 8 bases separated the two germline ends. The CDR3 DNA is TGTGCCAGCAGCTGGTGGGGGAGCACAGATACGCAGTATTTT. Translation gives CASSWWGSTDTQYF.

The chain couples TRBV12-5 to TRBJ2-3; no clear D gene. The CDR3 runs 13 residues. Germline V gene sequence: CDR1 LGHNT, CDR2 FRNRAP. V dropped 2 bases and J dropped 4 bases, with 7 bases sitting between them. CDR3 amino acids: CASGLMLPDTQYF. As DNA, the CDR3 is TGTGCTAGTGGTTTGATGCTGCCAGATACGCAGTATTTT.

The chain employs TRBV30 and TRBJ1-4; 9 bases agree with TRBD1. The trim removed 8 bases at V and 5 bases at J, leaving 6 bases unmatched. CDR3 size: 13 residues. The germline gives CDR1 GTSNPN, CDR2 SVGIG (reference sequence). The CDR3 nucleotides read TGTGCCCGCACAGGGGGCGGGAATGAAAAACTGTTTTTT. This codes for CARTGGGNEKLFF.